The sequence of this T cell receptor beta chain was determined in a study of blood T cell repertoires in COVID-19. On the study more broadly: Sample material is recorded as cDNA or gDNA derived from T cells, B-cell-depleted T cells, or PBMCs.

The V and J ends lost 0 bases and 8 bases, in that order; junction bases with no gene match: 1. The germline CDR1 and CDR2 sequences are SGHRS and YFSETQ. The CDR3 has 13 residues. The data were produced by immunoSEQ multiplex PCR, yet TCRdb's version contains in-frame clones alone and is incomplete. The sample shows around 180,000 clones, about nine tenths of them seen only once. This receptor was obtained from a woman aged 25 to 39 with acute or convalescent COVID-19. The chain joins TRBV5-1 to TRBJ1-1; 10 nucleotides agree with TRBD1. Sequencing was done on a sample of peripheral blood. CDR3 coding DNA: TGCGCCAGCAGCTTGGCGGGACAGGGGGAAGCTTTCTTT. Its translation: CASSLAGQGEAFF.